This T cell receptor beta chain emerged from a study of cytomegalovirus exposure and HLA in healthy donors. This clone occurred once. Sequencing was performed with immunoSEQ multiplex PCR; in TCRdb, only in-frame clones are kept and a portion is missing. This table holds 180,000 or so clones, around nine tenths found once. Germline CDR1 SGDLS, CDR2 YYNGEE. The V and J ends lost 4 bases and 8 bases, in that order; junction bases with no gene match: 4. The CDR3 contains 12 residues. The sequence came from a man younger than 35 in good health and CMV-seropositive. This chain links TRBV9 with TRBJ1-2, with 8 positions matching TRBD1. The specimen was PBMCs. CDR3 DNA sequence: TGTGCCAGCAGCCGTGGACAGGGCGGCTACACCTTC. Its protein is CASSRGQGGYTF.